This entry concerns a single TCR beta chain. Its target is unknown. This sample was included in a study of OX40 agonist ivuxolimab in advanced cancers. Study at large: Anti-PD-1, anti-PD-L1 or anti-CTLA-4 therapy given earlier was allowed, and 40% had some. Partial responses were achieved by three patients: one hepatocellular carcinoma, two cutaneous melanoma. Regarding the study as a whole: At 0.1 to 3.0 mg/kg and by week 6, CD4+ and CD8+ T cells in the blood had expanded clonally.

Profiling relied on immunoSEQ multiplex PCR, and the TCRdb table lists in-frame clones only, not all of them. The sample lists 80,000 or so clones, 80% to 95% occurring once. The CDR3 is 19 residues long. V was pared by 7 bases and J by 0 bases, with 15 bases of the junction left unmatched. The germline V gene has CDR1 LNHDA and CDR2 SQIVND (reference sequence). J is TRBJ2-4 and V is TRBV19; 10 bases line up with TRBD2. The sequence came from an adult with an advanced solid tumor such as melanoma, head and neck, liver or kidney cancer. This material consisted of CD4+ or CD8+ T cells sorted from blood, taken in a trial of the OX40 agonist ivuxolimab. CDR3 sequence: CASTPGLAGEIVAKNIQYF. The CDR3 nucleotides read TGTGCCAGTACCCCAGGCCTAGCGGGGGAAATAGTAGCCAAAAACATTCAGTACTTC. Full variable domain (outside the CDR3, taken from reference TRBV19 and TRBJ2-4): DGGITQSPKYLFRKEGQNVTLSCEQNLNHDAMYWYRQDPGQGLRLIYYSQIVNDFQKGDIAEGYSVSREKKESFPLTVTSAQKNPTAFYLCASTPGLAGEIVAKNIQYFGAGTRLSVL.